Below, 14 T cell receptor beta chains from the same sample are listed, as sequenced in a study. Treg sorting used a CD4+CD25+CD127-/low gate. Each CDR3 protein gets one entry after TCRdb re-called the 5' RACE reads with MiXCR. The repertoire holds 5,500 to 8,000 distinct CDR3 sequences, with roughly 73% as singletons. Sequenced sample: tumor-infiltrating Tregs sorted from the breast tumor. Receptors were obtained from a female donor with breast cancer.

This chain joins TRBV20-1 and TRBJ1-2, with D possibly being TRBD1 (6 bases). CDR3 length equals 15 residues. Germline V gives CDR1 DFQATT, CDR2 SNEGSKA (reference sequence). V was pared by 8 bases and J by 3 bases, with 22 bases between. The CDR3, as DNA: TGCAGTCTGGAGCCGGGACACGGCTTTGACTATGGCTACACCTTC. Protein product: CSLEPGHGFDYGYTF.

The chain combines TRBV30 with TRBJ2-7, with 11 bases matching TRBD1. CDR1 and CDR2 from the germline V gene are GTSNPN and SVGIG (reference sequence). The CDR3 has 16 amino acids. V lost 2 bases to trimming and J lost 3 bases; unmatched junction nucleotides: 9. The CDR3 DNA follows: TGTGCCTGGAGTCCCCGGATGGACAGGGGGCTCTACGAGCAGTACTTC. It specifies CAWSPRMDRGLYEQYF.

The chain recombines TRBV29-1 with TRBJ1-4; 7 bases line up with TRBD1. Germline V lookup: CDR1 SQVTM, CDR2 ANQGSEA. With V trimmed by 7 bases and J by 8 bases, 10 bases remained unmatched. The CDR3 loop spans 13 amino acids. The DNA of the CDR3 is TGCAGCGCCACAGGGGAAAGAAGGGAAAAACTGTTTTTT. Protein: CSATGERREKLFF.

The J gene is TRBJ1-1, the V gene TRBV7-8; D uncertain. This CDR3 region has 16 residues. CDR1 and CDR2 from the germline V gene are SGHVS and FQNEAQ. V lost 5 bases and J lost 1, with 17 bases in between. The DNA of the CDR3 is TGTGCCAGCAGCCCCGCTTCATGGCAGAAGAACACTGAAGCTTTCTTT. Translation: CASSPASWQKNTEAFF.

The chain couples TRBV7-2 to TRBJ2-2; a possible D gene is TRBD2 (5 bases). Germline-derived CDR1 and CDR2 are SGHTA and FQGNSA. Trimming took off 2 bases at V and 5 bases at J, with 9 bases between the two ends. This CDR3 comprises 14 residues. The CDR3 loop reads CASSLFGVTGELFF. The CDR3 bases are TGTGCCAGCAGCTTATTCGGGGTTACCGGGGAGCTGTTTTTT.

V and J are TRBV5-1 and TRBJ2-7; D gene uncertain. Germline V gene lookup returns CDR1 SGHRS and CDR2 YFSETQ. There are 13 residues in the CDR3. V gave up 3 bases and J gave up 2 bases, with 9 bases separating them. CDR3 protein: CASSSQVTYEQYF. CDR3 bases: TGCGCCAGCAGCTCTCAGGTAACCTACGAGCAGTACTTC.

DNA for the CDR3: TGCGCCAGTCTCCTGTACGAGCAGTACTTC. Its protein is CASLLYEQYF. This chain uses TRBV10-1 with TRBJ2-7; D remains ambiguous. This CDR3 is built from 10 residues. Trimming took 9 bases from V and 4 from J, leaving 7 bases between them. The germline gives CDR1 WNHNN, CDR2 SYGVQD (reference sequence).

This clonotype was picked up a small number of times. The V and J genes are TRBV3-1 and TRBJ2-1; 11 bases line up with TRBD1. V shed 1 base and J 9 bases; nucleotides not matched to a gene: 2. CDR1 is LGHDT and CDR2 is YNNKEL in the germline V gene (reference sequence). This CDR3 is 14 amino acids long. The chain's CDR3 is CASSQGTGGGEQFF. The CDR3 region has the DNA TGTGCCAGCAGCCAAGGGACAGGGGGCGGTGAGCAGTTCTTC.

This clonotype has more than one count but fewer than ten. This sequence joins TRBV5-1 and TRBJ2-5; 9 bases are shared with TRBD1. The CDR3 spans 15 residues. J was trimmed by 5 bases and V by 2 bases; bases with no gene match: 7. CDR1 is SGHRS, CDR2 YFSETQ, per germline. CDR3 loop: CASSFWDRVDETQYF. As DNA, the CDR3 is TGCGCCAGCAGCTTTTGGGACAGGGTCGACGAGACCCAGTACTTC.

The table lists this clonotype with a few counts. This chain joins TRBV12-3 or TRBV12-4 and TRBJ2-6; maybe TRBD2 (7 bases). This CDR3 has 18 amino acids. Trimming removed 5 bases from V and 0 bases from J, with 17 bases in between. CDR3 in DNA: TGTGCCAGCAGTCCCCGCGGGGGCAGCATCTCTGGGGCCAACGTCCTGACTTTC. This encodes CASSPRGGSISGANVLTF.

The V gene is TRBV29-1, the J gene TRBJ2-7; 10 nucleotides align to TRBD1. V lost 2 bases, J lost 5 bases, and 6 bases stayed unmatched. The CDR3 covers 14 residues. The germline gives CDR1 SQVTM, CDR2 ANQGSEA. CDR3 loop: CSVERDRGYNEQYF. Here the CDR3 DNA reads TGCAGCGTTGAAAGGGACAGGGGCTACAACGAGCAGTACTTC.

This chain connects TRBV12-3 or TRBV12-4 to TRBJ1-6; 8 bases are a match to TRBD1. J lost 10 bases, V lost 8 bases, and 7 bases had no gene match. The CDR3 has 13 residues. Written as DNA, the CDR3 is TGTGCCAGCGCGAAGACAGGGGAATCACCCCTCCACTTT. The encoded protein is CASAKTGESPLHF.

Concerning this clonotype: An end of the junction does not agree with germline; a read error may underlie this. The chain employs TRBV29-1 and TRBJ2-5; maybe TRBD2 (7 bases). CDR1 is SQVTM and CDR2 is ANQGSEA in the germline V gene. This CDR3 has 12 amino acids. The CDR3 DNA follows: TGCAGCGTCGAAGGGGGAGGGAAGACCCAGTACTTC. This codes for CSVEGGGKTQYF.

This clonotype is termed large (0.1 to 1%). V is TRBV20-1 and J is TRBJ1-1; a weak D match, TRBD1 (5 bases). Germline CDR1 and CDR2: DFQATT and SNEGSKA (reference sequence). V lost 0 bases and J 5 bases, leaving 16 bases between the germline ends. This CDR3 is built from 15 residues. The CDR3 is CSARDTSGRRTEAFF. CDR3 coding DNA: TGCAGTGCTAGAGATACGTCAGGGAGGCGTACTGAAGCTTTCTTT.